These T cell receptor beta chains were read from a single sample in a study of blood T cell repertoires in COVID-19. Here immunoSEQ multiplex PCR was the method, and the copy in TCRdb shows in-frame clones only, minus some. The data contain 200,000 to 250,000 clones, around 80% of them singletons. Material: peripheral blood. All receptors come from a woman younger than 45 with COVID-19, enrolled during active disease. Both conserved end residues are part of each CDR3. The D gene is left open where the match is weak. Size values are once, few and many counts, or a class for expanded clones, and some rows have none.

d_gene	j_gene	v_gene	abundance	CDR3nt	CDR3aa
TRBD2	TRBJ2-7	TRBV6-2/TRBV6-3	NA	TGTGCCAGCAGTCCCCTGGTGGCTAGCGGACTTTCCTACGAGCAGTACTTC	CASSPLVASGLSYEQYF
TRBD2	TRBJ2-2	TRBV27	NA	TGTGCCAGCAGTTCAAAGACTAGCGGGCGTATGGTCGGGGAGCTGTTTTTT	CASSSKTSGRMVGELFF
NA	TRBJ1-3	TRBV6-6	NA	TGTGCCAGCAACGAAGGGGGCTCTGGAAACACCATATATTTT	CASNEGGSGNTIYF
NA	TRBJ1-1	TRBV28	NA	TGTGCCAGCAGTTTCCCGACGCGCTCGGGTGAAGCTTTCTTT	CASSFPTRSGEAFF
NA	TRBJ2-7	TRBV5-1	NA	TGCGCCAGCAGCTTGGAGGTAGGGGCCTACGAGCAGTACTTC	CASSLEVGAYEQYF
TRBD1	TRBJ1-1	TRBV5-4	NA	TGTGCCAGCAGCTTCGGTAAGGGGGCCTTGGGAACTGAAGCTTTCTTT	CASSFGKGALGTEAFF
TRBD2	TRBJ2-3	TRBV29-1	NA	TGCAGCGTTGAAATGGGTAGCGGGAGCACAGATACGCAGTATTTT	CSVEMGSGSTDTQYF
TRBD2	TRBJ2-1	TRBV5-1	NA	TGCGCCAGCAAGTGGACTAGCGGCCCTTCGGAGCAGTTCTTC	CASKWTSGPSEQFF
NA	TRBJ2-2	TRBV7-9	NA	TGTGCCAGCAGCTTAGCGAGCCCCACCGGGGAGCTGTTTTTT	CASSLASPTGELFF
NA	TRBJ2-2	TRBV6-2/TRBV6-3	NA	TGTGCCAGCAGTTCCCTATCCTCTAGGGAGGGGGAGCTGTTTTTT	CASSSLSSREGELFF
TRBD2	TRBJ2-1	TRBV6-4	NA	TGTGCCAGCGCCCCGGAGCGGGGGGCAAACAATGAGCAGTTCTTC	CASAPERGANNEQFF
NA	TRBJ2-7	TRBV7-2	few	TGTGCCAGCAGCTTTGGCTGGCAGGACTACGAGCAGTACTTC	CASSFGWQDYEQYF
TRBD2	TRBJ2-5	TRBV28	NA	TGTGCCAGCCGTGGTGGGGGGGTGGAGACCCAGTACTTC	CASRGGGVETQYF
NA	TRBJ2-1	TRBV19	NA	TGTGCCAGTAGTTGGGACTCCTCACGGTTCTTC	CASSWDSSRFF
TRBD1	TRBJ2-1	TRBV7-3	once	TGTGCCAGCAGCCTAAGGGCGGGGACAGGGGACTACAATGAGCAGTTCTTC	CASSLRAGTGDYNEQFF
NA	TRBJ1-2	TRBV11-1	NA	TGTGCCAGCAGCTTTCCAGGTGCTGGCTACACCTTC	CASSFPGAGYTF
NA	TRBJ2-7	TRBV12-3/TRBV12-4	NA	TGTGCCAGCAGCCACTCCGTTACCTACGAGCAGTACTTC	CASSHSVTYEQYF
TRBD2	TRBJ2-2	TRBV19	NA	TGTGCCAGTACCAAGACTAGCGAAAGGGAGCTGTTTTTT	CASTKTSERELFF
TRBD2	TRBJ2-3	TRBV4-1	NA	TGCGCCAGCAGCCAAGATCTAAGGCGGGAGTCTTTCTTAGGGACAGATACGCAGTATTTT	CASSQDLRRESFLGTDTQYF